These T cell receptor beta chains were read from a single sample in a study of blood T cells in healthy people across ages. In TCRdb, the 5' RACE reads were re-called with MiXCR into one record per CDR3 protein. The sample lists approximately 1,700,000 distinct CDR3 sequences, about two fifths occurring once. Sequencing was carried out using blood. Receptors originate from a human donor in good health. The CDR3 runs from the conserved cysteine through the conserved F or W. The D gene is left open where the match is weak. Clone size is stated in some rows and not others, as once, few, many or a class when expanded.

j_call v_call clone_size cdr3_length d_call cdr3_nt cdr3_aa
TRBJ2-3 TRBV7-6 - 14 - TGTGCCAGCAGCTTAGAGGCCCACACAGATACGCAGTATTTT CASSLEAHTDTQYF
TRBJ2-3 TRBV24-1 - 15 - TGTGCCACCAGTGGACTGGGACCTTCCACAGATACGCAGTATTTT CATSGLGPSTDTQYF
TRBJ2-2 TRBV18 few 15 - TGTGCCAGCTCGGCGGGAACACCGAACACCGGGGAGCTGTTTTTT CASSAGTPNTGELFF
TRBJ2-6 TRBV29-1 - 15 TRBD2 TGCAGCGTTCTAGCGGGGGGGCTTGGGGCCAACGTCCTGACTTTC CSVLAGGLGANVLTF
TRBJ1-1 TRBV18 - 15 - TGTGCCAGCTCACCCCCCGACGCGATGAACACTGAAGCTTTCTTT CASSPPDAMNTEAFF
TRBJ2-1 TRBV10-3 few 15 TRBD2 TGTGCCATCAGTCCGGGACTAGCGGGGGTAAATGAGCAGTTCTTC CAISPGLAGVNEQFF
TRBJ1-2 TRBV6-5 few 14 TRBD1 TGTGCCAGCACCCTAGGACAGGGCGTCTATGGCTACACCTTC CASTLGQGVYGYTF
TRBJ1-5 TRBV27 few 16 - TGTGCCAGCAGCCAATCACCGATGGGTGGCAATCAGCCCCAGCATTTT CASSQSPMGGNQPQHF
TRBJ1-5 TRBV28 - 12 - TGTGCCACGGGGGGGGGCAATCAGCCCCAGCATTTT CATGGGNQPQHF
TRBJ2-1 TRBV6-5 - 13 - TGTGCCAGCAGTTACGGGTCAAACAATGAGCAGTTCTTC CASSYGSNNEQFF
TRBJ2-7 TRBV20-1 - 13 - TGCAGTGCTAGTCGCAGGGTATACTACGAGCAGTACTTC CSASRRVYYEQYF
TRBJ2-7 TRBV7-6 few 16 - TGTGCCAGCAGCGCCTCAAGTGGGATACCTATCTACGAGCAGTACTTC CASSASSGIPIYEQYF
TRBJ2-5 TRBV20-1 - 14 - TGCAGTGCTAGAAGAGCGGCAAACCAAGAGACCCAGTACTTC CSARRAANQETQYF
TRBJ2-5 TRBV5-1 - 13 - TGCGCCAGCAGCTTGTTCCAGCAAGAGACCCAGTACTTC CASSLFQQETQYF
TRBJ1-2 TRBV6-2/TRBV6-3 few 11 - TGTGCCAGCAGTCACAGGGATGGCTACACCTTC CASSHRDGYTF
TRBJ2-7 TRBV21-1 - 15 - TGTGCCAGCAGCTTCCACGCCAAAATAAGCTACGAGCAGTACTTC CASSFHAKISYEQYF
TRBJ1-1 TRBV5-1 - 14 - TGCGCCAGCAGCTTGTTGGGACAAGATGCTGAAGCTTTCTTT CASSLLGQDAEAFF
TRBJ2-1 TRBV4-1 few 14 - TGCGCCAGCAGCCAAGATCACGAGGGGCTAGGGGAGTTCTTC CASSQDHEGLGEFF
TRBJ2-5 TRBV5-1 - 14 TRBD2 TGCGCCAGCAGCCGACTAGCATCTGAAGAGACCCAGTACTTC CASSRLASEETQYF
TRBJ1-2 TRBV21-1 once 15 - TGTGCCAGCCCTCAATTACAGGGGGCTTCTGGAGGCTACACCTTC CASPQLQGASGGYTF
TRBJ2-5 TRBV7-6 few 14 TRBD1 TGTGCCAGCAGCCGGGACAGGGTTCCCGAGACCCAGTACTTC CASSRDRVPETQYF
TRBJ2-5 TRBV7-9 - 16 TRBD2 TGTGCCAGCAGCCATCCACTAGCGGGGGCCGGCAATGAGCAGTACTTC CASSHPLAGAGNEQYF
TRBJ2-3 TRBV11-2 - 15 - TGTGCCAGCAGCTTGGATGGGGGTCAGACAGGTACGCAGTATTTT CASSLDGGQTGTQYF
TRBJ2-1 TRBV20-1 - 14 - TGCAGTGTTCTAACAGGGTCTGAAAACAATGAGCAGTTCTTC CSVLTGSENNEQFF
TRBJ2-3 TRBV28 few 15 - TGTGCCAGCAGTTTCACGGCAGATCCTGCGGATACGCAGTATTTT CASSFTADPADTQYF
TRBJ2-7 TRBV29-1 - 14 TRBD1 TGCAGCGTGGGCCAGACAGGGGACTCCTACGAGCAGTACTTC CSVGQTGDSYEQYF